What follows are 30 T cell receptor beta chains derived from one specimen sequenced in a study of cytomegalovirus exposure and HLA in healthy donors. 13 Jbeta primers and 60 Vbeta primers were used for the PCR. Produced via immunoSEQ multiplex PCR; TCRdb's table is partial and in-frame only. Among 95,000 to 100,000 clones listed, around 76% were seen once. Sequenced input: PBMCs. The receptors come from a woman aged 60-75 years in good health and CMV-seropositive.

This clone was observed a few times. The rearrangement links TRBV19 to TRBJ2-1; TRBD2 agrees at 11 bases. V was pared by 5 bases and J by 1 base, with 4 bases of the junction left unmatched. Germline V gene lookup returns CDR1 LNHDA and CDR2 SQIVND (reference sequence). The CDR3 runs 16 residues. CDR3 amino acids: CASSLGLAASYNEQFF. CDR3 bases: TGTGCCAGTAGTCTGGGACTAGCGGCTTCCTACAATGAGCAGTTCTTC.

The chain employs TRBV19 and TRBJ2-1; 7 bases line up with TRBD2. The CDR3 is 17 amino acids. Germline CDR1 is LNHDA and CDR2 is SQIVND (reference sequence). V gave up 5 bases and J gave up 8 bases; unmatched junction bases: 18. The CDR3 DNA follows: TGTGCCAGTAGTGTATTCGAGACTAGCATTGCGGCTCATGAGCAGTTCTTC. As protein: CASSVFETSIAAHEQFF.

This clone showed up just a few times. The chain is built from TRBV21-1 and TRBJ1-2; no DNA check was done on the table's D call, TRBD1. TRBV21-1 is described as a pseudogene. The CDR3 runs to 16 residues. CDR3 loop: CASSKGTGQFRYGYTF. The CDR3 DNA reads TGTGCCAGCAGCAAAGGGACAGGGCAATTCCGCTATGGCTACACCTTC.

The rearrangement links TRBV7-3 to TRBJ2-1; the match to TRBD2 covers 8 bases. V gave up 2 bases and J gave up 10 bases; unmatched junction bases: 7. The germline V gene has CDR1 SGHTA and CDR2 FQGTGA. The length of the CDR3 is 14 residues. This CDR3 reads CASSLLLVAGEQFF. The DNA of the CDR3 is TGTGCCAGCAGCTTATTGCTGGTAGCGGGAGAGCAGTTCTTC.

The chain is built from TRBV19 and TRBJ2-1, with D perhaps matching TRBD2 (5 bases). Germline V CDR1 and CDR2: LNHDA, SQIVND (reference sequence). Trimming left V 3 bases short and J 9 bases short, with 12 bases between. This CDR3 contains 13 residues. The CDR3 protein is CASSMRAPGEQFF. The CDR3 nucleotides are TGTGCCAGTAGTATGAGGGCCCCGGGTGAGCAGTTCTTC.

The rearrangement uses TRBV28 and TRBJ1-1, with TRBD1 as a possible D gene (6 bases). CDR3 length: 14 residues. The V gene's germline CDR1 is MDHEN and CDR2 SYDVKM. Trimming left V 6 bases short and J 7 bases short, with 18 bases between. CDR3 region: CASSPGTFAHEAFF. In DNA, the CDR3 is TGTGCCAGCAGCCCCGGGACATTCGCTCATGAAGCTTTCTTT.

The chain uses TRBV13 and TRBJ2-2, with D perhaps matching TRBD2 (6 bases). V was pared by 0 bases and J by 5 bases, with 16 bases between. The CDR3 sequence is 17 residues long. The germline gives CDR1 PRHDT, CDR2 FYEKMQ (reference sequence). CDR3 in amino acids: CASSLGVAGRGTGELFF. The CDR3 nucleotides are TGTGCCAGCAGCTTAGGCGTGGCGGGACGTGGGACCGGGGAGCTGTTTTTT.

This rearrangement joins TRBV30 to TRBJ2-5, with D unclear. CDR3 size: 10 residues. From germline, CDR1 is GTSNPN and CDR2 SVGIG (reference sequence). The V and J ends lost 8 bases and 5 bases respectively, with 9 bases between them. CDR3 in amino acids: CAPKCETQYF. The CDR3 DNA follows: TGTGCCCCTAAATGCGAGACCCAGTACTTC.

Concerning this clone itself: This same CDR3 is encoded by further DNA sequences in the sample. This chain joins TRBV11-2 and TRBJ2-5; D is ambiguous. V was cut by 0 bases and J by 2 bases, with 7 bases left in between. There are 14 residues in the CDR3. Per germline, CDR1 SGHAT and CDR2 FQNNGV. DNA of the CDR3: TGTGCCAGCAGCTTAGATCGAGGACAAGAGACCCAGTACTTC. It translates to CASSLDRGQETQYF.

The chain has TRBV5-1 and TRBJ2-1; a weak D match, TRBD1 (6 bases). V lost 0 bases, J lost 8 bases, and 12 bases lay in between. Germline V CDR1 and CDR2: SGHRS, YFSETQ. The CDR3 is 14 residues long. CDR3 region: CASSLVQGRHEQFF. Written as DNA, the CDR3 is TGCGCCAGCAGCTTGGTCCAGGGGAGACATGAGCAGTTCTTC.

The rearrangement uses TRBV6-1 and TRBJ1-5; D is possibly TRBD1 (5 bases). The germline gives CDR1 MNHNS, CDR2 SASEGT. The CDR3 totals 14 residues. V was clipped by 1 base and J by 7 bases, with 11 bases between them. This CDR3 is CASSEVGAGQPQHF. The CDR3 DNA reads TGTGCCAGCAGTGAAGTTGGGGCGGGACAGCCCCAGCATTTT.

The V call is TRBV29-1, the J call TRBJ2-5; D may be TRBD2 (6 bases). Germline loops: CDR1 SQVTM, CDR2 ANQGSEA. The length of the CDR3 is 15 residues. V dropped 2 bases and J dropped 5 bases, with 18 bases sitting between them. This chain's CDR3 is CSVERNGGIPETQYF. The CDR3 DNA follows: TGCAGCGTTGAAAGAAACGGGGGTATTCCGGAGACCCAGTACTTC.

In its sample, this clone was seen a few times. The rearrangement joins TRBV7-9 to TRBJ1-2; D may be TRBD1 (6 bases). V shed 4 bases and J shed 4 bases, with 7 bases lying between them. In germline, CDR1 is SEHNR, CDR2 FQNEAQ (reference sequence). The CDR3 has 12 residues. The CDR3 sequence is CASSSDSYGYTF. In DNA form, the CDR3 reads TGTGCCAGCAGCTCGGACAGCTATGGCTACACCTTC.

The CDR3 sequence: CASSVRGGRNTEAFF. The CDR3 coding sequence is TGTGCCAGCAGCGTCCGCGGGGGCAGGAACACTGAAGCTTTCTTT. This chain links TRBV9 with TRBJ1-1, with a tentative D call TRBD1 (6 bases). Between the trimmed V and J ends, which lost 2 bases and 1 base, there was a span of 12 bases. The length of the CDR3 is 15 residues. Germline V gives CDR1 SGDLS, CDR2 YYNGEE.

The chain has TRBV20-1 and TRBJ2-7; D possibly corresponds to TRBD1 (5 bases). The CDR3 is 11 amino acids. The germline gives CDR1 DFQATT, CDR2 SNEGSKA (reference sequence). V lost 3 bases and J lost 4, with 7 bases in between. The CDR3 bases are TGCAGTGCTAGTGACAGTTACGAGCAGTACTTC. Translated: CSASDSYEQYF.

This sequence joins TRBV28 and TRBJ1-5; 7 nucleotides align to TRBD1. J gave up 0 bases and V 4 bases, and 12 bases lay outside the gene matches. Germline CDR1 reads MDHEN; CDR2 reads SYDVKM. This CDR3 has 18 amino acids. In DNA, the CDR3 is TGTGCCAGCAGTTGGGACCGGGACAGTGAAAGTAGCAATCAGCCCCAGCATTTT. As protein: CASSWDRDSESSNQPQHF.

V usage is TRBV9 and J usage is TRBJ2-2, with TRBD1 identical over 7 bases. Per germline, CDR1 SGDLS and CDR2 YYNGEE. V dropped 3 bases and J dropped 4; count of bases not matched to a gene: 6. This CDR3 is built from 15 residues. This CDR3 reads CASSDRQGGTGELFF. DNA of the CDR3: TGTGCCAGCAGCGATAGACAGGGCGGCACCGGGGAGCTGTTTTTT.

This clone has only a few counts. V gene TRBV11-3 combines with J gene TRBJ2-7, with TRBD1 matching 10 bases. J gave up 2 bases and V 5 bases, and 3 bases lay outside the gene matches. Per the germline V gene, CDR1 is SGHNT and CDR2 is YENEEA. This CDR3 contains 14 residues. CDR3 bases: TGTGCCAGCAGCACAGGGACAGGGGCCTACGAGCAGTACTTC. It codes for CASSTGTGAYEQYF.

The J gene is TRBJ2-1, the V gene TRBV7-3; D ambiguous. The CDR3 covers 13 residues. The V end was cut by 6 bases, the J end by 8 bases, with 14 bases between. Germline-derived CDR1 and CDR2 are SGHTA and FQGTGA. CDR3 DNA sequence: TGTGCCAGCAGGGAAACAATGGCGGATGAGCAGTTCTTC. Amino acid sequence: CASRETMADEQFF.

This clone was detected only a few times. This chain connects TRBV29-1 to TRBJ2-1; 8 bases line up with TRBD1. The V segment lost 8 bases and the J segment 4 bases; nucleotides outside the gene matches: 4. Germline V CDR1 and CDR2: SQVTM, ANQGSEA. The CDR3 has 12 amino acids. The CDR3 nucleotides are TGCAGCATCGACAGGGGTTACAATGAGCAGTTCTTC. This gives the protein CSIDRGYNEQFF.

V usage is TRBV11-2 and J usage is TRBJ1-1; D is possibly TRBD1 (5 bases). Per germline, CDR1 SGHAT and CDR2 FQNNGV. The CDR3 is 15 residues long. Trimming took off 2 bases at V and 4 bases at J, with 14 bases between the two ends. The CDR3 loop is CASSLLEGRGTEAFF. CDR3 DNA sequence: TGTGCCAGCAGCTTATTAGAAGGGAGGGGCACTGAAGCTTTCTTT.

V and J are TRBV5-1 and TRBJ1-1, with unresolved D. CDR1 is SGHRS, CDR2 YFSETQ, per germline. The V end lost 4 bases, the J end lost 0 bases, and 7 bases lay between the germline ends. The CDR3 runs to 13 residues. Written as DNA, the CDR3 is TGCGCCAGCAGCGACAAGTTGAACACTGAAGCTTTCTTT. It encodes CASSDKLNTEAFF.

This clone has just a few counts. The V call is TRBV14, the J call TRBJ1-1, with D possibly being TRBD1 (5 bases). In germline, CDR1 is SGHDN, CDR2 FVKESK. The length of the CDR3 is 14 residues. V lost 0 bases and J 4 bases, leaving 9 bases between the germline ends. This chain's CDR3 is CASSQEGGVTEAFF. CDR3 bases: TGTGCCAGCAGCCAAGAGGGGGGAGTCACTGAAGCTTTCTTT.

V usage is TRBV7-6 and J usage is TRBJ2-7; 10 positions agree with TRBD1. The CDR3 has 15 amino acids. The V gene's germline CDR1 is SGHVS and CDR2 FNYEAQ. With 4 bases clipped from V and 3 bases from J, the junction kept 6 bases outside the gene matches. CDR3 sequence reads: CASSSGQGGSYEQYF. The CDR3 DNA reads as TGTGCCAGCAGCTCCGGACAGGGGGGAAGCTACGAGCAGTACTTC.

V is TRBV7-9 and J is TRBJ2-3; 11 bases match TRBD2. Germline assignment: CDR1 SEHNR and CDR2 FQNEAQ (reference sequence). This CDR3 is built from 15 residues. Germline trimming cut 5 bases from V and 4 bases from J; bases unmatched to any gene: 5. CDR3 DNA: TGTGCCAGCAGCACCACTAGCGGGAGATCAGATACGCAGTATTTT. Amino acid sequence: CASSTTSGRSDTQYF.

This clone showed up just a few times. The rearrangement uses TRBV5-6 and TRBJ2-7, with D hard to call. The CDR3 consists of 12 residues. V was trimmed by 3 bases and J by 4 bases, leaving 8 bases between them. From germline, CDR1 is SGHDT and CDR2 YYEEEE. The CDR3 DNA follows: TGTGCCAGCAGCTCTTACAGATACGAGCAGTACTTC. It codes for CASSSYRYEQYF.

V usage is TRBV10-1 and J usage is TRBJ1-2, with D tentatively TRBD1 (6 bases). V shed 1 base and J shed 7 bases, with 10 bases lying between them. Germline lookup yields CDR1 WNHNN and CDR2 SYGVQD (reference sequence). The CDR3 sequence is 13 residues long. CDR3 bases: TGCGCCAGCAGTGAGTTCAGGGGAAGTGGCTACACCTTC. Translated, it gives CASSEFRGSGYTF.

This chain joins TRBV2 and TRBJ2-5; no clear D. This CDR3 contains 11 residues. V was cut by 6 bases and J by 5 bases, with 7 bases left in between. Germline CDR1 and CDR2: SNHLY and FYNNEI. The CDR3 DNA is TGTGCCAGCAGCCTCCTGGAGACCCAGTACTTC. Amino acids: CASSLLETQYF.

The chain carries TRBV5-1 and TRBJ2-1; 7 bases line up with TRBD1. Germline CDR1 and CDR2: SGHRS and YFSETQ. This CDR3 spans 13 amino acids. Losses at the gene ends were 3 bases for V and 9 bases for J; bases not matched to a gene: 6. The CDR3 region has the DNA TGCGCCAGCAGCTGGCTAGGGGGCGCTGAGCAGTTCTTC. This sequence encodes CASSWLGGAEQFF.

The chain recombines TRBV5-1 with TRBJ2-1, with unresolved D. Germline CDR1 reads SGHRS; CDR2 reads YFSETQ. V lost 1 base and J 6 bases, leaving 5 bases between the germline ends. The CDR3 extends over 12 amino acids. CDR3 sequence: CASSLSSNEQFF. The CDR3 nucleotides are TGCGCCAGCAGCTTGTCCAGCAATGAGCAGTTCTTC.